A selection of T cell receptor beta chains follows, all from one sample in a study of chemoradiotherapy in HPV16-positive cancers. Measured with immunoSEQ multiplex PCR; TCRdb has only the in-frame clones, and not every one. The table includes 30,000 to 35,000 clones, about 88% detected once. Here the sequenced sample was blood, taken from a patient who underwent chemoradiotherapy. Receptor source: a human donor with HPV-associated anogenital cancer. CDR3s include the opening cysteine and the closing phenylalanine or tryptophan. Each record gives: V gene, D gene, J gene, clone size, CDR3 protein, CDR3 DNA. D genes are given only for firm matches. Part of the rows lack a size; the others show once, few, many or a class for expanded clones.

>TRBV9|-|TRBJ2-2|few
CASSVDEYLGYTGELFF
TGTGCCAGCAGCGTAGATGAGTATCTAGGCTACACCGGGGAGCTGTTTTTT
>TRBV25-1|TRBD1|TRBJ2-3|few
CASSDPRDRATDTQYF
TGTGCCAGCAGTGACCCCCGGGACAGGGCCACAGATACGCAGTATTTT
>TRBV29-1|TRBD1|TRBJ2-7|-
CSVVGGTGVTAGHYEQYF
TGCAGCGTTGTGGGGGGGACAGGGGTGACTGCTGGGCACTACGAGCAGTACTTC
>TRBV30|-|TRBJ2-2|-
CAWNPAGNWGTGELFF
TGTGCCTGGAACCCCGCAGGGAACTGGGGGACCGGGGAGCTGTTTTTT
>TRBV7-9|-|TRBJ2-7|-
CASSTNGNEQYF
TGTGCCAGCTCCACGAATGGGAACGAGCAGTACTTC
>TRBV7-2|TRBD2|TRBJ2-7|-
CASSETSGFYEQYF
TGTGCCAGCAGCGAGACTAGCGGGTTCTACGAGCAGTACTTC
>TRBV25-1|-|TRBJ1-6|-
CASSEGAYNSALHF
TGTGCCAGCAGTGAGGGCGCTTATAATTCGGCCCTCCACTTT
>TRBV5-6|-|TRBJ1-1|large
CASSRREGTEAFF
TGTGCCAGCAGCCGACGGGAGGGGACTGAAGCTTTCTTT
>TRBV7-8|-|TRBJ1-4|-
CASSLSHLGQLSATNEKLFF
TGTGCCAGCAGCCTATCTCACTTAGGACAGCTTTCTGCAACTAATGAAAAACTGTTTTTT
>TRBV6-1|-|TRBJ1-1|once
CASSPQGEREAFF
TGTGCCAGCAGTCCCCAAGGAGAAAGAGAAGCTTTCTTT
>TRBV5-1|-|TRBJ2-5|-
CASSLGLGEEEKTQYF
TGCGCCAGCAGCTTGGGTTTGGGTGAAGAGGAAAAGACCCAGTACTTC
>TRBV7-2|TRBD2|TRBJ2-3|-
CASSLTSGGAVGDTQYF
TGTGCCAGCAGCTTAACTAGCGGGGGGGCTGTGGGAGATACGCAGTATTTT
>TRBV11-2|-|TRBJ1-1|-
CASSPGPGVNTEAFF
TGTGCCAGCAGCCCAGGTCCGGGGGTGAACACTGAAGCTTTCTTT
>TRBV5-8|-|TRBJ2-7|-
CASVPTYEQYF
TGTGCCAGCGTTCCTACCTACGAGCAGTACTTC
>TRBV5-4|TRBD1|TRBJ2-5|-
CASSPDREETQYF
TGTGCCAGCAGCCCTGACAGGGAAGAGACCCAGTACTTC